Presented here are 10 T cell receptor beta chains from one specimen sequenced in a study of blood T cell repertoires in COVID-19. Libraries were prepared by immunoSEQ multiplex PCR; TCRdb keeps only in-frame clonotypes and omits some of them. The data contain almost 350,000 clones, 85% to 90% of them singletons. The sample was PBMCs or T cells enriched from blood (not recorded which). The receptors stem from a woman in her 30s who had been exposed to COVID-19.

V is TRBV5-1 and J is TRBJ2-7; 9 bases match TRBD2. Germline V gives CDR1 SGHRS, CDR2 YFSETQ. Germline trimming cut 3 bases from V and 3 bases from J; bases unmatched to any gene: 4. The CDR3 runs 14 residues. The CDR3: CASSSGLANYEQYF. The CDR3 DNA is TGCGCCAGCAGCTCGGGACTAGCTAACTACGAGCAGTACTTC.

V is TRBV27 and J is TRBJ2-7; TRBD2 matches 13 bases. Per the germline V gene, CDR1 is MNHEY and CDR2 is SMNVEV (reference sequence). The ends lost 2 bases at V and 3 bases at J; junction bases unmatched: 7. The CDR3 length is 17 residues. In DNA, the CDR3 is TGTGCCAGCAGTTTAGCCCCTGGACTAGCGGGAGTCTACGAGCAGTACTTC. Its protein is CASSLAPGLAGVYEQYF.

The table lists this clone with a few counts. The rearrangement uses TRBV7-3 and TRBJ2-2; 12 bases agree with TRBD2. V lost 1 base and J lost 7; bases outside the gene matches: 7. The CDR3 sequence is 17 residues long. Germline V gene lookup returns CDR1 SGHTA and CDR2 FQGTGA. CDR3 nucleotide sequence: TGTGCCAGCAGCTTAATCCCTAGCGGGAGGGCCCTCGGGGAGCTGTTTTTT. It codes for CASSLIPSGRALGELFF.

CDR3 sequence (DNA): TGTGCCAGCTCACCACCGACCCCGGGACTAAGTTTGTTCGGGGAGCTGTTTTTT. Protein: CASSPPTPGLSLFGELFF. The chain links TRBV18 to TRBJ2-2; 7 bases fit TRBD2. Trimming removed 0 bases from V and 7 bases from J; junction bases left unmatched: 14. This CDR3 contains 18 residues. The germline gives CDR1 KGHSH, CDR2 LQKENI. The entire variable domain, with the rest obtained from reference TRBV18 and TRBJ2-2, is as follows: NAGVMQNPRHLVRRRGQEARLRCSPMKGHSHVYWYRQLPEEGLKFMVYLQKENIIDESGMPKERFSAEFPKEGPSILRIQQVVRGDSAAYFCASSPPTPGLSLFGELFFGEGSRLTVL.

The chain carries TRBV18 and TRBJ2-1; 7 bases match TRBD1. CDR3 length: 17 residues. Germline V CDR1 and CDR2: KGHSH, LQKENI. Trimming cost V 3 bases and J 0 bases; bases outside gene matches: 8. The CDR3 bases are TGTGCCAGCTCACCTGGCTTTCGGGACAGCTCCTACAATGAGCAGTTCTTC. Translation gives CASSPGFRDSSYNEQFF.

The rearrangement links TRBV27 to TRBJ1-2; the match to TRBD1 covers 7 bases. CDR1 is MNHEY and CDR2 is SMNVEV in the germline V gene (reference sequence). With 5 bases clipped from V and 3 bases from J, the junction kept 6 bases outside the gene matches. The CDR3 totals 14 residues. The CDR3 sequence is CASSPRGQYYGYTF. The CDR3 nucleotides are TGTGCCAGCAGTCCCCGGGGACAGTACTATGGCTACACCTTC.

The genes are TRBV5-1 and TRBJ2-1, with 9 bases lining up with TRBD1. V trimming: 2 bases; J trimming: 6 bases; junction bases outside the gene matches: 12. Germline V gene sequence: CDR1 SGHRS, CDR2 YFSETQ. CDR3 length: 17 residues. The CDR3 loop is CASSLNFPGQGFNEQFF. In nucleotides, the CDR3 is TGCGCCAGCAGCTTAAACTTCCCGGGACAGGGCTTCAATGAGCAGTTCTTC.

CDR3 nucleotides: TGTGCCAGCAGTTTATTACCACCCGGGAGAGATAATCAGCCCCAGCATTTT. This sequence encodes CASSLLPPGRDNQPQHF. This chain joins TRBV28 and TRBJ1-5, with no clear D. The CDR3 is 17 amino acids. Trimming left V 1 base short and J 4 bases short, with 17 bases between. In germline, CDR1 is MDHEN, CDR2 SYDVKM.

The CDR3 spells CASSLTPTGGNGYTF. The DNA of the CDR3 is TGCGCCAGCAGCCTTACCCCAACAGGGGGCAATGGCTACACCTTC. The J gene is TRBJ1-2, the V gene TRBV5-1, with 9 bases aligning to TRBD1. With 4 bases clipped from V and 6 bases from J, the junction kept 10 bases outside the gene matches. The germline CDR1 and CDR2 sequences are SGHRS and YFSETQ. This CDR3 region has 15 residues.

This clone was counted a few times. The chain links TRBV3-1 (or the pseudogene TRBV3-2) to TRBJ2-7; TRBD2 is a possible D gene (6 bases). The CDR3 sequence is 15 residues long. CDR1 is LGHDT, CDR2 YNNKEL, per germline (reference sequence). V was trimmed by 4 bases and J by 2 bases, leaving 15 bases between them. The CDR3 sequence: CASSLRGAGPYEQYF. CDR3 coding DNA: TGTGCCAGCAGCCTAAGGGGAGCGGGCCCCTACGAGCAGTACTTC.